This T cell receptor (beta chain) originates from a study of T cell responses to AZD1222 COVID-19 vaccine (dated by TCRdb to the early 2020s). For the study in its entirety: AZD1222 recipients given second doses at about 4 weeks or at about 12 weeks were pooled, since spike-specific TCR depth and breadth were not found to differ between the two schedules. A total of over 230 trial participants underwent TCR sequencing, of whom 207 had received two doses of AZD1222 and around 25 had received two doses of the MenACWY control vaccine. Trial participants were enrolled by age into 18-55, 56-69 and 70-plus year subgroups, with about 150, 28 and 57 TCR-sequenced participants respectively. What the authors observed across the whole study: Because no samples from the day 14 peak response were available, repertoires could be characterized only after the peak T cell response. Only five to seven AZD1222 recipients were SARS-CoV-2 seropositive at baseline, limiting conclusions about previously exposed vaccinees. Spike-specific TCR breadth and depth rose significantly after two AZD1222 doses compared with day 0 and with MenACWY recipients. The vaccine-associated CD4 TCRs covered the entire spike protein, and the dominant responses fell in regions 160-218 and 743-854. The 56-69-year group was small, and its depth increase did not reach significance, likely because of low power. Participants were mostly white British, with more females than males. The authors suggested clonal diversity may have been underestimated. Reportedly, close to half of the unique spike-specific TCRs recognized epitopes lying outside the regions that are mutated in the B.1.351 and B.1.1.7 variants.

The CDR3 regions of human TCRbeta chains were subjected to immunosequencing. On the authors' methods: Repertoire TCRs were matched against a reference library of SARS-CoV-2-specific TCRs generated with the MIRA antigen-specificity platform. Breadth was defined as the fraction of unique TCRs that were SARS-CoV-2-associated, and depth was defined as the fraction of total T cells that were SARS-CoV-2-associated. Each spike-specific TCR was assigned to its reactive spike region and to a CD4 or CD8 class using the MIRA data. Log10-transformed breadth and depth values were compared by one-way ANOVA with Sidak's multiple comparisons tests. The clones in this table, taken by TCRdb from immuneACCESS, are in-frame only. Not every clone is retained; where verified, under half of the shortfall comes from an unresolved V gene, and the cause of the rest is unknown. The D gene and trimming were derived from the DNA, and the V and J assignments and clone size from that table. The sample contains 150,000 to 200,000 clones, approximately 94% of them found a single time. The ten largest clonotypes hold about 0.6% of the sample.

Note on this clone: It has no known antigen specificity. Qualities for individual bases were not recorded, and no much larger clone is one base off.

In the paper's terms, the time point label means: baseline before first vaccination. Vaccinee samples came from UK trials COV001 and COV002, including a single-blind randomized controlled phase 2/3 trial of AZD1222 (ChAdOx1 nCoV-19) in healthy adults. Trial participant PBMC samples were collected at day 0 and day 28 after the second dose for TCRbeta chain sequencing. The germline V gene (reference sequence) supplies CDR1 LGHDT and CDR2 YNNKEL. Its CDR3 holds 17 amino acids, cysteine through phenylalanine. The entry retains the CDR3 DNA only, 51 bases that are in frame from base 1. Compared with germline, V lacks 6 bases and J lacks 2 bases; bases without a gene match: 9.

This clonotype was obtained from an adult in good health. This chain is built from TRBV3-1 (or the pseudogene TRBV3-2) and TRBJ2-4, and TRBD2 aligns with 11 junction nucleotides. The sequences come from peripheral blood, collected on day 0 of AZD1222 vaccination. The DNA reads TGTGCCAGCAGTCTTAATTTAGCGGGAGGGACCAAAAACATTCAGTACTTC. This encodes CASSLNLAGGTKNIQYF.